This T cell receptor (beta chain) was profiled in a study of immune evolution from preneoplasia to lung adenocarcinoma (dated by TCRdb to the early 2020s). For the study in its entirety: HLA loss of heterozygosity was seen in roughly 7%, 15% and 33% of AIS, MIA and ADC lesions, and in no AAH lesions. The study combined immune gene expression, TCR sequencing and multiplex immunofluorescence to profile immune contexture across lung adenocarcinoma precursors and invasive adenocarcinoma. Resected precursor lesions (AAH, AIS, MIA) and invasive adenocarcinomas were compared against paired morphologically normal lung tissue. The sample size was set by how many specimens were available, not by a prior power calculation. Whole exome sequencing and methylation data from the same cohort of nodules were integrated with the immune data. In total, the cohort included 53 patients with pulmonary nodules, all of whom underwent surgical resection. A total of fewer than 60 patients contributed TCR sequencing data. It was reported in the study that about 100 samples were used for TCR sequencing. POLYSOLVER was used to infer Class I HLA alleles from exome data, and LOHHLA was used to detect allele-specific HLA loss.

General study outcomes and caveats: The highest clonality was observed in normal lung, whereas higher T cell density and diversity but lower clonality appeared to be present in later-stage lesions. Because all patients came from Japan and China, whether the findings apply to Western populations was uncertain. Normal lung had the highest top T cell clone frequencies, and these frequencies appeared to fall progressively from AAH through AIS, MIA and invasive adenocarcinoma. Findings were based on association rather than direct causation; larger cohorts with long-term follow-up and longitudinal biopsies were deemed needed. KRAS-mutant nodules showed the highest T cell clonality compared with EGFR-mutant or double wild-type lesions.

About this clone itself: Its antigen is currently not known. No qualities accompany the bases; no much larger clone lies one base away.

TCR beta CDR3 regions were sequenced from DNA using the immunoSEQ hsTCRbeta Kit. The study's processing was this. TCR sequencing data were analysed with the ImmunoSEQ Analyzer. T cell clonality was defined as 1 minus Pielou's evenness, as computed on productive rearrangements. To measure T cell diversity, the inverse Simpson index was applied to productive templates. T cell density was defined as TCR beta template counts normalized to usable DNA, with usable DNA estimated by amplifying and sequencing housekeeping genes. Two-sided Kruskal-Wallis tests were used to compare TCR metrics across histologic stages. Imported from immuneACCESS, the table was reduced by TCRdb to in-frame sequences with V and J called. These copies leave out some clones; in studies compared against another copy, an unresolved V gene accounts for under half, and the cause of the remainder is not known. The DNA was the basis for D and trimming; V, J and clone size are from that table. For this sample there are some 6,000 clones; 70% to 75% appear just once. Around 9.9% of the sample is held by the ten biggest clonotypes.

From a lookup of the germline V gene, CDR1 and CDR2 are SGHTA and FQGNSA. V and J lose 5 bases and 2 bases, and a span of 10 bases separates them. The CDR3 has 14 amino acids, counting the end cysteine and phenylalanine. The read is trimmed to its CDR3 DNA, 42 bases read in frame from base 1. The patients had resection in Japan or China between about 2014 and 2018. Two lung cancer pathologists independently reviewed H&E slides to confirm the histologic diagnosis of every case. To enrich premalignant or tumor cells for nucleic acid extraction, macro-dissection was performed after pathologic assessment. FFPE tissue was used for DNA isolation with the AllPrep DNA/RNA FFPE Kit.

This clonotype originated in a person aged 55 to 79 with lung adenocarcinoma. The material sequenced was FFPE lung adenocarcinoma in situ tissue. This specimen's cell subset or site label, per the study, means: preinvasive adenocarcinoma in situ (AIS). This chain is built from TRBV7-2 and TRBJ1-3; no D gene can be assigned with confidence. The bases are TGTGCCAGCAGCCCTCGCGGAGCTGGAAACACCATATATTTT. This gives the protein CASSPRGAGNTIYF.